The next 14 T cell receptor beta chains were all read from a single sample in a study of response to subunit inactivated influenza vaccine. TCRdb re-called the RT-PCR reads through MiXCR, storing one row per CDR3 protein. Here the sample spans some 640,000 distinct CDR3 sequences, more than 11% being singletons. The sequencing here drew on PBMCs from blood, taken about 14 days before vaccination. The receptors originated from a man over 45 who received an inactivated influenza vaccine.

This clonotype was seen a few times. The chain employs TRBV7-8 and TRBJ2-5; 7 bases fit TRBD2. V was clipped by 3 bases and J by 1 base; unmatched bases: 8. In germline, CDR1 is SGHVS, CDR2 FQNEAQ. This CDR3 has 16 amino acids. The CDR3 region has the DNA TGTGCCAGCAGCTTTTTTAGCGGGTCTACCCAAGAGACCCAGTACTTC. Its protein is CASSFFSGSTQETQYF.

The chain recombines TRBV5-1 with TRBJ2-3; D is uncertain. CDR1 SGHRS and CDR2 YFSETQ come from the germline V gene. CDR3 length equals 15 residues. V was shortened by 1 base and J by 0 bases, with 9 bases between the two germline ends. The CDR3 bases are TGCGCCAGCAGCTTGACAACCGCTAGCACAGATACGCAGTATTTT. Amino acid sequence: CASSLTTASTDTQYF.

This clonotype showed up just a few times. The rearrangement joins TRBV20-1 to TRBJ2-7, with D possibly matching TRBD1 (6 bases). This CDR3 region has 14 residues. V lost 4 bases to trimming and J lost 7 bases, with 20 bases between them. CDR1 is DFQATT and CDR2 is SNEGSKA in the germline V gene (reference sequence). The CDR3 region is CSAIDPGTLGEQYF. DNA for the CDR3: TGCAGTGCTATCGACCCCGGGACATTGGGGGAGCAGTACTTC.

This clonotype was observed a few times. V and J are TRBV20-1 and TRBJ2-5; possibly TRBD1 or TRBD2 for D (5 bases each). Germline V gives CDR1 DFQATT, CDR2 SNEGSKA (reference sequence). V was pared by 0 bases and J by 7 bases, with 15 bases between. There are 14 residues in the CDR3. The CDR3 is CSARDPQVGGTQYF. The CDR3 region has the DNA TGCAGTGCTAGAGATCCCCAGGTTGGGGGGACCCAGTACTTC.

The sample holds a few counts of this clonotype. The V call is TRBV10-3, the J call TRBJ2-2, with 8 bases lining up with TRBD2. V shed 10 bases and J 4 bases; nucleotides not matched to a gene: 5. Germline V gene lookup returns CDR1 ENHRY and CDR2 SYGVKD. This CDR3 is 13 amino acids long. The CDR3 region has the DNA TGTGCCACCGAGCGGGGGCCCACCGGGGAGCTGTTTTTT. It translates to CATERGPTGELFF.

The chain links TRBV3-1 to TRBJ2-1; D possibly corresponds to TRBD2 (5 bases). V was shortened by 1 base and J by 5 bases, with 12 bases between the two germline ends. Germline V gene sequence: CDR1 LGHDT, CDR2 YNNKEL (reference sequence). The CDR3 contains 15 residues. As DNA, the CDR3 is TGTGCCAGCAGCCAAGGTCCCGGGAAAAACAATGAGCAGTTCTTC. Translation gives CASSQGPGKNNEQFF.

This clonotype was seen at least ten times. CDR3 sequence (DNA): TGCAGCGTTGAAGGCGGGACCGCGCAAGAGACCCAGTACTTC. Amino acid sequence: CSVEGGTAQETQYF. This chain joins TRBV29-1 and TRBJ2-5, with D possibly TRBD2 on 6 matching bases. CDR1 and CDR2 (germline): SQVTM, ANQGSEA. This CDR3 comprises 14 residues. V shed 1 base and J shed 2 bases, with 11 bases lying between them.

This clonotype has a handful of counts. This chain connects TRBV4-3 to TRBJ2-2, with 9 positions matching TRBD1. CDR3 length equals 17 residues. Per germline, CDR1 LGHNA and CDR2 YSLEER. With 2 bases clipped from V and 7 bases from J, the junction kept 11 bases outside the gene matches. The chain's CDR3 is CASSQRARTGVSGELFF. The CDR3, as DNA: TGCGCCAGCAGCCAACGGGCACGGACAGGGGTTAGCGGGGAGCTGTTTTTT.

Only a few counts were recorded for this clonotype. This chain connects TRBV12-3 or TRBV12-4 to TRBJ2-3; either TRBD1 or TRBD2 may supply D (5 bases each). Trimming pared 6 bases from V and 7 bases from J, leaving 8 bases between. There are 11 residues in the CDR3. Here the CDR3 reads CASSQGHTQYF. In DNA, the CDR3 is TGTGCCAGCAGCCAGGGACATACGCAGTATTTT.

This clonotype was seen at least ten times. The chain links TRBV28 to TRBJ2-7, with D possibly TRBD2 on 7 matching bases. Per germline, CDR1 MDHEN and CDR2 SYDVKM. V was cut by 6 bases and J by 2 bases, with 17 bases left in between. The CDR3 runs 15 residues. CDR3 DNA: TGTGCCAGCAGGGAGAGCGGGACAACTACCTACGAGCAGTACTTC. Amino acid sequence: CASRESGTTTYEQYF.

CDR3 coding DNA: TGTGCCAGCAGTCTAAGCGGGAGATATGGTGAGCAGTTCTTC. Translation: CASSLSGRYGEQFF. This sequence joins TRBV12-3 or TRBV12-4 and TRBJ2-1; TRBD2 aligns across 8 bases. V trimming: 5 bases; J trimming: 9 bases; junction bases outside the gene matches: 9. This CDR3 is built from 14 residues.

The rearrangement links TRBV6-5 to TRBJ2-7; 11 bases agree with TRBD1. The CDR3 runs 16 residues. Per the germline V gene, CDR1 is MNHEY and CDR2 is SVGAGI. Trimming removed 2 bases from V and 1 base from J; junction bases left unmatched: 4. The CDR3 is CASSYGGQGASYEQYF. As DNA, the CDR3 is TGTGCCAGCAGTTACGGCGGACAGGGGGCTTCCTACGAGCAGTACTTC.

This clonotype was detected ten times or more. The gene calls are TRBV7-9 and TRBJ2-7; D not resolved. Germline V gene data show CDR1 as SEHNR and CDR2 as FQNEAQ (reference sequence). CDR3 length equals 12 residues. V was shortened by 1 base and J by 5 bases, with 6 bases between the two germline ends. The CDR3 DNA follows: TGTGCCAGCAGCTTAGTGGGTAACGAGCAGTACTTC. Translating it yields CASSLVGNEQYF.

This chain joins TRBV5-1 and TRBJ2-7; 9 bases are a match to TRBD2. Germline V gives CDR1 SGHRS, CDR2 YFSETQ. The CDR3 is 18 amino acids. V gave up 5 bases and J gave up 1 base; unmatched junction bases: 16. CDR3 nucleotides: TGCGCCAGCAGTCCTCGTGAAGCGGGGGGCCCCTCGTCCTACGAGCAGTACTTC. Translated, it gives CASSPREAGGPSSYEQYF.